A selection of T cell receptor beta chains follows, all from one sample in a study of T cells after yellow fever vaccination. A single record per CDR3 protein comes from TCRdb applying MiXCR to the 5' RACE reads. The sample lists hundreds of thousands of distinct CDR3 sequences, about 9.5% occurring once. Sample: PBMCs, taken on the day of the first yellow fever vaccination. The origin of the receptors is a man between 18 and 35 years old who received the YFV17D yellow fever vaccine. Both conserved end residues are part of each CDR3. The D gene is left open where the match is weak. Size values are once, few and many counts, or a class for expanded clones, and some rows have none.

d_call: NA; j_call: TRBJ2-2; cdr3_length: 16; v_call: TRBV5-4; clone_size: NA; cdr3_nt: TGTGCCAGCAGTCGTACAGGGTCGGGAATCACCGGGGAGCTGTTTTTT; cdr3_aa: CASSRTGSGITGELFF
d_call: NA; j_call: TRBJ2-3; cdr3_length: 16; v_call: TRBV5-1; clone_size: few; cdr3_nt: TGCGCCAGCAGCTTGGCCTCCGGGACGAGCACAGATACGCAGTATTTT; cdr3_aa: CASSLASGTSTDTQYF
d_call: NA; j_call: TRBJ2-3; cdr3_length: 19; v_call: TRBV24-1; clone_size: NA; cdr3_nt: TGTGCCACCAGTGACCCAGGGCAGGTTCGTGGGAAGAGGACAGATACGCAGTATTTT; cdr3_aa: CATSDPGQVRGKRTDTQYF
d_call: TRBD1; j_call: TRBJ1-5; cdr3_length: 13; v_call: TRBV6-1; clone_size: NA; cdr3_nt: TGTGCCAGCGGGGGCAGGGGGAATCAGCCCCAGCATTTT; cdr3_aa: CASGGRGNQPQHF
d_call: NA; j_call: TRBJ2-2; cdr3_length: 14; v_call: TRBV25-1; clone_size: few; cdr3_nt: TGTGCCAGCAGTGAATACGTGAGCACCGGGGAGCTGTTTTTT; cdr3_aa: CASSEYVSTGELFF
d_call: NA; j_call: TRBJ2-5; cdr3_length: 13; v_call: TRBV7-2; clone_size: many; cdr3_nt: TGTGCCAGCAGCGAGGTAGGATTGGAGACCCAGTACTTC; cdr3_aa: CASSEVGLETQYF
d_call: NA; j_call: TRBJ1-4; cdr3_length: 15; v_call: TRBV4-1; clone_size: few; cdr3_nt: TGCGCCAGCAGCCAAGATCATAGCATTAGGGAAAAACTGTTTTTT; cdr3_aa: CASSQDHSIREKLFF
d_call: NA; j_call: TRBJ2-7; cdr3_length: 14; v_call: TRBV7-9; clone_size: NA; cdr3_nt: TGTGCCAGCAGCTTAACGGCGTGGGGGGACGAGCAGTACTTC; cdr3_aa: CASSLTAWGDEQYF
d_call: TRBD2; j_call: TRBJ2-5; cdr3_length: 16; v_call: TRBV5-6; clone_size: few; cdr3_nt: TGTGCCAGCAGTCCAGGCGGGGGGCGGGCGAAAGAGACCCAGTACTTC; cdr3_aa: CASSPGGGRAKETQYF
d_call: TRBD1; j_call: TRBJ2-2; cdr3_length: 14; v_call: TRBV30; clone_size: few; cdr3_nt: TGTGCCTGGAAGACAGGGGGTCCCACCGGGGAGCTGTTTTTT; cdr3_aa: CAWKTGGPTGELFF
d_call: NA; j_call: TRBJ1-2; cdr3_length: 13; v_call: TRBV7-9; clone_size: many; cdr3_nt: TGTGCCAGCAGCTTAGGAATTAGGGCTGGCTACACCTTC; cdr3_aa: CASSLGIRAGYTF
d_call: TRBD2; j_call: TRBJ2-3; cdr3_length: 18; v_call: TRBV6-1; clone_size: few; cdr3_nt: TGTGCCAGCAGTGAAAAGCGGGCAGGGAGGGTGGGCACAGATACGCAGTATTTT; cdr3_aa: CASSEKRAGRVGTDTQYF
d_call: NA; j_call: TRBJ2-5; cdr3_length: 13; v_call: TRBV12-3/TRBV12-4; clone_size: NA; cdr3_nt: TGTGCCAGCACCCCCGGGCCTGAAGAGACCCAGTACTTC; cdr3_aa: CASTPGPEETQYF
d_call: NA; j_call: TRBJ2-1; cdr3_length: 14; v_call: TRBV4-2; clone_size: NA; cdr3_nt: TGTGCCAGCCGGGGGACCGTTGGATACAATGAGCAGTTCTTC; cdr3_aa: CASRGTVGYNEQFF
d_call: NA; j_call: TRBJ1-6; cdr3_length: 14; v_call: TRBV12-3/TRBV12-4; clone_size: many; cdr3_nt: TGTGCCAGCAGGCACCCGGATTTCGATTCACCCCTCCACTTT; cdr3_aa: CASRHPDFDSPLHF
d_call: NA; j_call: TRBJ2-6; cdr3_length: 12; v_call: TRBV6-2/TRBV6-3; clone_size: few; cdr3_nt: TGTGCCAGCAGTTACGGGGCCGCCGACCTGACTTTC; cdr3_aa: CASSYGAADLTF
d_call: TRBD1; j_call: TRBJ1-6; cdr3_length: 18; v_call: TRBV12-3/TRBV12-4; clone_size: NA; cdr3_nt: TGTACCCTCAGTTTAGTTATGTCGACAGGGGGGAGGAATTCACCCCTCCACTTT; cdr3_aa: CTLSLVMSTGGRNSPLHF
d_call: NA; j_call: TRBJ1-2; cdr3_length: 13; v_call: TRBV6-2/TRBV6-3; clone_size: NA; cdr3_nt: TGTGCCAGCAGTTCTAGCCGTAACTATGGCTACACCTTC; cdr3_aa: CASSSSRNYGYTF
d_call: TRBD1; j_call: TRBJ2-2; cdr3_length: 15; v_call: TRBV15; clone_size: few; cdr3_nt: TGTGCCACCAGGCCCGGGACAGGGCTTCCCGGGGAGCTGTTTTTT; cdr3_aa: CATRPGTGLPGELFF
d_call: NA; j_call: TRBJ1-1; cdr3_length: 14; v_call: TRBV20-1; clone_size: NA; cdr3_nt: TGCAGTGCCCCTAGAGGGGTCGGGAACACTGAAGCTTTCTTT; cdr3_aa: CSAPRGVGNTEAFF
d_call: TRBD1; j_call: TRBJ2-2; cdr3_length: 14; v_call: TRBV3-1; clone_size: few; cdr3_nt: TGTGCCAGCAGCGGTCAGGGGGTCACCGGGGAGCTGTTTTTT; cdr3_aa: CASSGQGVTGELFF
d_call: NA; j_call: TRBJ1-5; cdr3_length: 14; v_call: TRBV6-2/TRBV6-3; clone_size: NA; cdr3_nt: TGTGCCAGCAGTAACCGGGACAACCATCAGCCCCAGCATTTT; cdr3_aa: CASSNRDNHQPQHF
d_call: NA; j_call: TRBJ1-4; cdr3_length: 14; v_call: TRBV20-1; clone_size: NA; cdr3_nt: TGCAGTGCTAGCTTTCGGCAGGGACGGGAAAAACTGTTTTTT; cdr3_aa: CSASFRQGREKLFF
d_call: NA; j_call: TRBJ1-2; cdr3_length: 15; v_call: TRBV2; clone_size: once; cdr3_nt: TGTGCCAGCAGTTACCGGGACCAGGGACTGTATGGCTACACCTTC; cdr3_aa: CASSYRDQGLYGYTF
d_call: NA; j_call: TRBJ2-1; cdr3_length: 12; v_call: TRBV20-1; clone_size: few; cdr3_nt: TGCAGTCCAAGGGGGGGACCCCTATTGCAGTTCTTC; cdr3_aa: CSPRGGPLLQFF
d_call: NA; j_call: TRBJ2-1; cdr3_length: 13; v_call: TRBV29-1; clone_size: few; cdr3_nt: TGCAGCGTTGGAGGAGCAGACTACAATGAGCAGTTCTTC; cdr3_aa: CSVGGADYNEQFF
d_call: TRBD2; j_call: TRBJ2-1; cdr3_length: 14; v_call: TRBV19; clone_size: many; cdr3_nt: TGTGCCAGTATAAGCGGGGGAGCCTACAATGAGCAGTTCTTC; cdr3_aa: CASISGGAYNEQFF
d_call: NA; j_call: TRBJ1-2; cdr3_length: 13; v_call: TRBV12-3/TRBV12-4; clone_size: few; cdr3_nt: TGTGCCAGCAATGGACTGGCGGACTATGGCTACACCTTC; cdr3_aa: CASNGLADYGYTF
d_call: NA; j_call: TRBJ2-7; cdr3_length: 13; v_call: TRBV7-2; clone_size: NA; cdr3_nt: TGTGCCAGCAGCTTAGGTAGCGTCTACGAGCAGTACTTC; cdr3_aa: CASSLGSVYEQYF
d_call: NA; j_call: TRBJ2-7; cdr3_length: 12; v_call: TRBV6-2/TRBV6-3; clone_size: few; cdr3_nt: TGTGCCAGCAGCTGGGACACCTACGAGCAGTACTTC; cdr3_aa: CASSWDTYEQYF
d_call: NA; j_call: TRBJ2-1; cdr3_length: 16; v_call: TRBV10-3; clone_size: NA; cdr3_nt: TGTGCCATCAGTGAGTCGAGCCTGAAGGGTAGCAATGAGCAGTTCTTC; cdr3_aa: CAISESSLKGSNEQFF
d_call: NA; j_call: TRBJ2-3; cdr3_length: 13; v_call: TRBV9; clone_size: NA; cdr3_nt: TGTGCCAGCAGCGCCCGGGAGCCAGATACGCAGTATTTT; cdr3_aa: CASSAREPDTQYF
d_call: NA; j_call: TRBJ2-5; cdr3_length: 15; v_call: TRBV24-1; clone_size: many; cdr3_nt: TGTGCCACCAGTGACCCCGGCGGGACAGAAGAGACCCAGTACTTC; cdr3_aa: CATSDPGGTEETQYF
d_call: TRBD2; j_call: TRBJ2-3; cdr3_length: 17; v_call: TRBV11-2; clone_size: many; cdr3_nt: TGTGCCAGCAGGTCAATTAGCGGGGGGTCCTCCACAGATACGCAGTATTTT; cdr3_aa: CASRSISGGSSTDTQYF
d_call: TRBD1; j_call: TRBJ2-7; cdr3_length: 15; v_call: TRBV7-9; clone_size: NA; cdr3_nt: TGTGCCAGCAGCTCCCCGGGACAGGGTAACTACGAGCAGTACTTC; cdr3_aa: CASSSPGQGNYEQYF
d_call: TRBD1; j_call: TRBJ2-1; cdr3_length: 15; v_call: TRBV5-1; clone_size: NA; cdr3_nt: TGCGCCAGCAGCTCCCCGACAGGGGGCTACAATGAGCAGTTCTTC; cdr3_aa: CASSSPTGGYNEQFF
d_call: NA; j_call: TRBJ1-1; cdr3_length: 15; v_call: TRBV5-1; clone_size: few; cdr3_nt: TGCGCCAGCAGCTTGAACCTGGGTAGCAACACTGAAGCTTTCTTT; cdr3_aa: CASSLNLGSNTEAFF
d_call: TRBD2; j_call: TRBJ2-1; cdr3_length: 13; v_call: TRBV20-1; clone_size: few; cdr3_nt: TGCAGTCAATTGGGACTAGCGGGAAATGAGCAGTTCTTC; cdr3_aa: CSQLGLAGNEQFF
d_call: NA; j_call: TRBJ2-7; cdr3_length: 15; v_call: TRBV7-2; clone_size: NA; cdr3_nt: TGTGCCAGCAGCTTAGTCCCCCAGGGCTCCTACGAGCAGTACTTC; cdr3_aa: CASSLVPQGSYEQYF
d_call: NA; j_call: TRBJ1-2; cdr3_length: 12; v_call: TRBV3-1; clone_size: NA; cdr3_nt: TGTGCCAGCAGCTCACGACAGCATGGCTACACCTTC; cdr3_aa: CASSSRQHGYTF
d_call: TRBD2; j_call: TRBJ2-5; cdr3_length: 14; v_call: TRBV20-1; clone_size: few; cdr3_nt: TGCAGTGCTAGAGAAGCGGGGGGGGGTTGGACCCAGTACTTC; cdr3_aa: CSAREAGGGWTQYF
d_call: TRBD1; j_call: TRBJ2-2; cdr3_length: 17; v_call: TRBV5-1; clone_size: many; cdr3_nt: TGCGCCAGCAGCCTCCGGGGACAGGGGTATAGTACCGGGGAGCTGTTTTTT; cdr3_aa: CASSLRGQGYSTGELFF
d_call: NA; j_call: TRBJ1-5; cdr3_length: 13; v_call: TRBV5-6; clone_size: many; cdr3_nt: TGTGCCAGCAGCTTGGGAGGGCTTCAGCCCCAGCATTTT; cdr3_aa: CASSLGGLQPQHF
d_call: NA; j_call: TRBJ2-7; cdr3_length: 12; v_call: TRBV7-9; clone_size: many; cdr3_nt: TGTGCCAGCAGGACTGATACCTACGAGCAGTACTTC; cdr3_aa: CASRTDTYEQYF
d_call: NA; j_call: TRBJ2-1; cdr3_length: 15; v_call: TRBV11-1; clone_size: NA; cdr3_nt: TGTGCCAGCAGTCCTAGTATCGGTCCCTACAATGAGCAGTTCTTC; cdr3_aa: CASSPSIGPYNEQFF
d_call: NA; j_call: TRBJ2-7; cdr3_length: 14; v_call: TRBV5-4; clone_size: many; cdr3_nt: TGTGCCAGCAGCCTGGGCCTACAGGGCTACGAGCAGTACTTC; cdr3_aa: CASSLGLQGYEQYF
d_call: TRBD1; j_call: TRBJ2-1; cdr3_length: 16; v_call: TRBV19; clone_size: few; cdr3_nt: TGTGCCAGTACTCCTACCGGGACAGGACTCAACAATGAGCAGTTCTTC; cdr3_aa: CASTPTGTGLNNEQFF
d_call: NA; j_call: TRBJ2-5; cdr3_length: 17; v_call: TRBV3-1; clone_size: NA; cdr3_nt: TGTGCCAGCAGCCAAGTGGGTTCGGTTTTAGCGCAAGAGACCCAGTACTTC; cdr3_aa: CASSQVGSVLAQETQYF
d_call: NA; j_call: TRBJ1-1; cdr3_length: 15; v_call: TRBV29-1; clone_size: many; cdr3_nt: TGCAGCGTAGGAACAGGTTGGGGCATGAACACTGAAGCTTTCTTT; cdr3_aa: CSVGTGWGMNTEAFF
d_call: NA; j_call: TRBJ1-1; cdr3_length: 16; v_call: TRBV9; clone_size: NA; cdr3_nt: TGTGCCAGCAGTACCCTCGAATGGGGGGAGAACACTGAAGCTTTCTTT; cdr3_aa: CASSTLEWGENTEAFF
d_call: NA; j_call: TRBJ1-6; cdr3_length: 19; v_call: TRBV6-5; clone_size: few; cdr3_nt: TGTGCCAGCAGTTTTTTTTTAGTGGCAGGGAGCTCCTATAATTCACCCCTCCACTTT; cdr3_aa: CASSFFLVAGSSYNSPLHF
d_call: NA; j_call: TRBJ2-5; cdr3_length: 11; v_call: TRBV10-3; clone_size: few; cdr3_nt: TGTGCCATCTCTCGGGGCGAGACCCAGTACTTC; cdr3_aa: CAISRGETQYF